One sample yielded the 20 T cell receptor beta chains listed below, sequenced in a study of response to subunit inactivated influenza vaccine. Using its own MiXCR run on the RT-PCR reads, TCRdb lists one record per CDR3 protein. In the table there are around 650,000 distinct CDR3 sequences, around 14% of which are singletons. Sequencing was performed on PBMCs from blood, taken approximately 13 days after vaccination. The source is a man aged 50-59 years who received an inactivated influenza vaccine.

CDR3 nucleotide sequence: TGTGCCAGTAGTTCAAATTGGGCTAGCCGCTCCTACGAGCAGTACTTC. It encodes CASSSNWASRSYEQYF. The chain combines TRBV19 with TRBJ2-7; a possible D gene is TRBD2 (5 bases). Germline CDR1 reads LNHDA; CDR2 reads SQIVND (reference sequence). V lost 5 bases and J lost 0, with 17 bases in between. This CDR3 is built from 16 residues.

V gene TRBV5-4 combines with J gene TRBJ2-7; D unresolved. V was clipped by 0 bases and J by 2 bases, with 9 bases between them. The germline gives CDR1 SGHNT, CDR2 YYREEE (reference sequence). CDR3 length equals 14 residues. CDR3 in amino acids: CASSLDGRTYEQYF. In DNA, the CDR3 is TGTGCCAGCAGCTTGGATGGCAGGACCTACGAGCAGTACTTC.

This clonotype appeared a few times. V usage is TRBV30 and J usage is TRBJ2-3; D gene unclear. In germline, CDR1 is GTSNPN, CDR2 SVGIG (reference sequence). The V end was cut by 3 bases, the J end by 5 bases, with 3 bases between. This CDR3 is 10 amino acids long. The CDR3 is CAWRRDTQYF. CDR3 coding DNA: TGTGCCTGGAGGAGAGATACGCAGTATTTT.

The chain's CDR3 is CASSNGAAQYF. CDR3 nucleotides: TGTGCCAGCAGTAACGGGGCGGCGCAGTACTTC. The chain uses TRBV3-1 and TRBJ2-7; D is perhaps TRBD1 or TRBD2 (5 bases each). The V end was cut by 6 bases, the J end by 9 bases, with 12 bases between. Germline CDR1 LGHDT, CDR2 YNNKEL (reference sequence). CDR3 size: 11 residues.

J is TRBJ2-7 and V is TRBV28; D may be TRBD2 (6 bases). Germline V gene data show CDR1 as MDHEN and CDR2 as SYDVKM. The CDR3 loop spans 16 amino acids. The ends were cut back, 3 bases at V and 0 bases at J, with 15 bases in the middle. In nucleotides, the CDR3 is TGTGCCAGCAGTTTCAGTGGTGGGGGGAGCTCCTACGAGCAGTACTTC. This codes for CASSFSGGGSSYEQYF.

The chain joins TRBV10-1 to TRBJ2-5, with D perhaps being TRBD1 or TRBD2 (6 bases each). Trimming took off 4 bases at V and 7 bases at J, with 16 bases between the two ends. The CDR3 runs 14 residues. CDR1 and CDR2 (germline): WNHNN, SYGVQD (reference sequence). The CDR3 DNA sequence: TGCGCCAGCAGTGCGGGGGACATAAGTTCGACCCAGTACTTC. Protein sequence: CASSAGDISSTQYF.

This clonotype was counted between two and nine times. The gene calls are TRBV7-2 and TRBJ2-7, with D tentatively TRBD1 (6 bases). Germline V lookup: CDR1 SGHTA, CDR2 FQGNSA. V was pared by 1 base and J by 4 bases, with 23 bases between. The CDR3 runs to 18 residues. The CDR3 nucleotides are TGTGCCAGCAGCTTAGGGCAGGGGCCGAACCGCAGCCCATACGAGCAGTACTTC. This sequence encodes CASSLGQGPNRSPYEQYF.

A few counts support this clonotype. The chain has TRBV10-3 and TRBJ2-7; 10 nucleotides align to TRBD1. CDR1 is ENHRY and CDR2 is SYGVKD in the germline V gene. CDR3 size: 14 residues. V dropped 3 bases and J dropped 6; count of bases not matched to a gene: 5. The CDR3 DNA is TGTGCCATCAGTGAACGGGACAGGGGCGCCGAGCAGTACTTC. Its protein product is CAISERDRGAEQYF.

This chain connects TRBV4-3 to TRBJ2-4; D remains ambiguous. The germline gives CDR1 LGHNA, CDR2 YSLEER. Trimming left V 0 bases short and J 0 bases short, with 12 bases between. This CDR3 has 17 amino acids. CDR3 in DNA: TGCGCCAGCAGCCAAGATAGCCAGGCCGTAGCCAAAAACATTCAGTACTTC. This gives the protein CASSQDSQAVAKNIQYF.

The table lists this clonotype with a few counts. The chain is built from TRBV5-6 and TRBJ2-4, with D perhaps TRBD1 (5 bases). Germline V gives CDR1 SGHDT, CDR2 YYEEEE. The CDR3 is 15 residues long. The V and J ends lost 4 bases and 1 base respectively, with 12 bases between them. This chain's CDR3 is CASSNTPGAKNIQYF. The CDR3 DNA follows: TGTGCCAGCAGCAACACGCCAGGGGCCAAAAACATTCAGTACTTC.

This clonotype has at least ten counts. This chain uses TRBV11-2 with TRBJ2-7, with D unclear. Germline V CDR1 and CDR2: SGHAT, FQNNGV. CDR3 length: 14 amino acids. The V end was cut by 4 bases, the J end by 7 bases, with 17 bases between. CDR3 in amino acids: CASSSPMKLLEQYF. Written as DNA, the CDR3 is TGTGCCAGCAGCTCCCCGATGAAGCTGCTGGAGCAGTACTTC.

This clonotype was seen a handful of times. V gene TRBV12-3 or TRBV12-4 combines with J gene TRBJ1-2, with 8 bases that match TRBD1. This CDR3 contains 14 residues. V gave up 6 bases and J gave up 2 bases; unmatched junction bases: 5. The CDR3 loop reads CASSWTGRNYGYTF. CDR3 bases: TGTGCCAGCAGCTGGACAGGGAGGAACTATGGCTACACCTTC.

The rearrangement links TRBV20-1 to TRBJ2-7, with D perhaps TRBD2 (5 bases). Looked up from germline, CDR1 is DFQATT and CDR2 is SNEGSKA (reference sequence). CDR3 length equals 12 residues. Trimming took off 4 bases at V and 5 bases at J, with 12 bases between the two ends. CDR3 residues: CSAMSGIDEQYF. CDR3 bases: TGCAGTGCTATGAGCGGCATTGACGAGCAGTACTTC.

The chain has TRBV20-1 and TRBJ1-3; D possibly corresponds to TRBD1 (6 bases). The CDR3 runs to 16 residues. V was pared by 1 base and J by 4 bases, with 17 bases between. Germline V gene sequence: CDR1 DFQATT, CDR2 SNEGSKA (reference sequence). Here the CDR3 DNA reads TGCAGTGCTAGAGGCTCAGGGGATATAATCGGAAACACCATATATTTT. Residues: CSARGSGDIIGNTIYF.

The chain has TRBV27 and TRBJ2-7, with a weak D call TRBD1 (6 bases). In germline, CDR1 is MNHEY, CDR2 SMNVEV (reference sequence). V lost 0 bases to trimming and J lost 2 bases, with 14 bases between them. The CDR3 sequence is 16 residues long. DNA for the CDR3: TGTGCCAGCAGTTTATCAGAGACAGGAGTACCCTACGAGCAGTACTTC. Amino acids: CASSLSETGVPYEQYF.

CDR3: CASSGSSGRGNEQFF. CDR3 DNA: TGTGCCAGCAGTGGCTCTAGCGGGAGGGGCAATGAGCAGTTCTTC. The chain links TRBV2 to TRBJ2-1; TRBD2 aligns across 12 bases. The CDR3 is made up of 15 amino acids. The J segment lost 6 bases and the V segment lost 4 bases, leaving 4 bases of the junction unmatched. Germline lookup yields CDR1 SNHLY and CDR2 FYNNEI. Variable domain in full (rest from reference TRBV2 and TRBJ2-1): EPEVTQTPSHQVTQMGQEVILRCVPISNHLYFYWYRQILGQKVEFLVSFYNNEISEKSEIFDDQFSVERPDGSNFTLKIRSTKLEDSAMYFCASSGSSGRGNEQFFGPGTRLTVL.

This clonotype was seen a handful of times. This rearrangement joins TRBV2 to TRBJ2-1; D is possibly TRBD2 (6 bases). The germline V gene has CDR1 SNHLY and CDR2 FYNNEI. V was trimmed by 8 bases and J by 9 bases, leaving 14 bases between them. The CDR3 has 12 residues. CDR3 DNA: TGTGCCAGCTCAAATCTAGCGAGTGAGCAGTTCTTC. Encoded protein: CASSNLASEQFF. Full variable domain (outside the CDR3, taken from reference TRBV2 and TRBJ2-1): EPEVTQTPSHQVTQMGQEVILRCVPISNHLYFYWYRQILGQKVEFLVSFYNNEISEKSEIFDDQFSVERPDGSNFTLKIRSTKLEDSAMYFCASSNLASEQFFGPGTRLTVL.

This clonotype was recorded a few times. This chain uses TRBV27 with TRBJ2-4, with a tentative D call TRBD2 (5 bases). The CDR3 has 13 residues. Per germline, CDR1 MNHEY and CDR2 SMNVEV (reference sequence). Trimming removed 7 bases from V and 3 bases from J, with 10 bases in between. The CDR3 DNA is TGTGCCAGCATGGCGGGTCGCAAAAACATTCAGTACTTC. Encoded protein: CASMAGRKNIQYF.

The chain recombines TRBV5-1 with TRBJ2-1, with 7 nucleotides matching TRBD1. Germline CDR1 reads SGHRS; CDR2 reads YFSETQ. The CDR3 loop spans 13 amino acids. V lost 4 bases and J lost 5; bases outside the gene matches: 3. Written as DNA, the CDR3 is TGCGCCAGCAGCATGGACAGGAACAATGAGCAGTTCTTC. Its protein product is CASSMDRNNEQFF.

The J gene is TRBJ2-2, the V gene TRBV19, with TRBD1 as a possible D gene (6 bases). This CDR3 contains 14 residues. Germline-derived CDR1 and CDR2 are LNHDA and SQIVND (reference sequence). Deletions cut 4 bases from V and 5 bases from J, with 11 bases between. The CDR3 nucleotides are TGTGCCAGTAGTAAACTAGGACAGACCGGGGAGCTGTTTTTT. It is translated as CASSKLGQTGELFF.